The rows below give T cell receptor beta chains drawn from one sample of a study of OX40 agonist ivuxolimab in advanced cancers. Sequencing was performed with immunoSEQ multiplex PCR; in TCRdb, only in-frame clones are kept and a portion is missing. This sample yields 50,000 or so clones, of which more than 85% are seen a single time; about 12% belongs to the top ten. The sample in question was CD4+ or CD8+ T cells sorted from blood, obtained in a trial of the OX40 agonist ivuxolimab. The receptors were sampled from an adult with an advanced solid tumor such as melanoma, head and neck, liver or kidney cancer. Each CDR3 is given with its conserved first and last residue. The D gene is left open where the match is weak. For some rows the clone size is stated as once, few or many, or as a class when expanded; others skip it.

CDR3aa,CDR3nt,j_gene,v_gene,d_gene,abundance
CARGGRTGELFF,TGTGCCAGAGGGGGGCGCACCGGGGAGCTGTTTTTT,TRBJ2-2,TRBV7-5,.,.
CASSTALAGDYEQYF,TGTGCCAGCTCTACCGCCCTAGCGGGGGACTACGAGCAGTACTTC,TRBJ2-7,TRBV18,TRBD2,.
CASSLQGFSYEQYF,TGTGCCAGCAGTTTACAGGGTTTCTCCTACGAGCAGTACTTC,TRBJ2-7,TRBV28,.,.
CASSRGYGTEAFF,TGTGCCAGCAGTAGGGGATACGGCACTGAAGCTTTCTTT,TRBJ1-1,TRBV6-6,.,.
CASSSLAGGGTDTQYF,TGTGCCAGCAGTTCATTAGCGGGAGGAGGGACAGATACGCAGTATTTT,TRBJ2-3,TRBV28,TRBD2,.
CASSRSSGNTIYF,TGTGCCAGCAGCCGGAGCTCTGGAAACACCATATATTTT,TRBJ1-3,TRBV7-2,.,.
CASSLTGGGYNEQFF,TGCGCCAGCAGCTTGACGGGAGGGGGATACAATGAGCAGTTCTTC,TRBJ2-1,TRBV5-1,TRBD2,.
CASSPPSRTGLDGELFF,TGTGCCAGCTCACCACCTTCCAGGACAGGGTTGGACGGGGAGCTGTTTTTT,TRBJ2-2,TRBV18,TRBD1,.
CSVGSVATGELFF,TGCAGCGTTGGTTCGGTTGCGACCGGGGAGCTGTTTTTT,TRBJ2-2,TRBV29-1,.,.
CASSPQRASFNEQFF,TGTGCCAGCAGCCCTCAAAGGGCTAGCTTCAATGAGCAGTTCTTC,TRBJ2-1,TRBV6-6,.,.
CASRVATDTQYF,TGTGCCAGCAGGGTAGCTACAGATACGCAGTATTTT,TRBJ2-3,TRBV2,.,once